This T cell receptor beta chain was sequenced during a study of radiotherapy plus CTLA-4 blockade in lung cancer. Study background: The study recorded objective responses in roughly a sixth of patients and disease control in around 33%. Study-wide points: TCR clones from tumors expanded in blood after radiotherapy plus ipilimumab. Reportedly, early blood T cell clone dynamics best predicted response, with interferon-beta.

Points on this clone: Its antigen is still unknown.

V shed 8 bases, J shed 6 bases, and the junction held 10 bases outside the gene matches. Germline CDR1 reads MNHEY; CDR2 reads SMNVEV (reference sequence). The CDR3 spans 15 residues. Sequenced by immunoSEQ multiplex PCR; TCRdb stores in-frame clones only, minus some. The table records about 48,000 clones, 65% to 90% of them present only once. Treatment of patients with chemo-refractory metastatic non-small-cell lung cancer consisted of focal radiation plus CTLA-4 blockade with ipilimumab. The gene calls are TRBV27 and TRBJ2-7, with 13 bases identical to TRBD2. The sequencing here drew on peripheral blood, taken from a patient treated with radiotherapy plus ipilimumab. The receptor comes from a human donor with non-small cell lung cancer that progressed on radiotherapy plus ipilimumab. Some clones in this sample may be carry-over from other donors' samples. The DNA for the CDR3 is TGTGCCAGCTGTATTACGGGACTAGCGGGATCCGAGCAGTACTTC. It translates to CASCITGLAGSEQYF.